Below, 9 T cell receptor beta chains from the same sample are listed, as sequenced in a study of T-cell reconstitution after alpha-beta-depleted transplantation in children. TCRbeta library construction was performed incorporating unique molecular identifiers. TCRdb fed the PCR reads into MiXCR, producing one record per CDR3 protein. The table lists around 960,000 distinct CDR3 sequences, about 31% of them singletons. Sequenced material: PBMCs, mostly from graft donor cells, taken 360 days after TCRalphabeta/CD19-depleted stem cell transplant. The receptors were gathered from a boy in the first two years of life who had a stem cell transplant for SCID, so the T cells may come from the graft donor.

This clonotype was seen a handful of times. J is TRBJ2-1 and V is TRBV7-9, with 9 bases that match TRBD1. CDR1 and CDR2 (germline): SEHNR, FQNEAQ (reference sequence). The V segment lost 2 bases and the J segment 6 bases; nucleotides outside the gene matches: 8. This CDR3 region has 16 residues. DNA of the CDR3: TGTGCCAGCAGCTTAAGGGGACAGGGTACGTCCAATGAGCAGTTCTTC. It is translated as CASSLRGQGTSNEQFF.

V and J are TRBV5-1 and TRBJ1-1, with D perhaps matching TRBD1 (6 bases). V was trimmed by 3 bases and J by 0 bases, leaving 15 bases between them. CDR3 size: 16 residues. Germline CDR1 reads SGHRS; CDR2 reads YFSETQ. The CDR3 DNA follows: TGCGCCAGCAGCTGGGCGGACAGCAACATGAACACTGAAGCTTTCTTT. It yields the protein CASSWADSNMNTEAFF. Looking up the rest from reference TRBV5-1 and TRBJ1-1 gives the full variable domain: KAGVTQTPRYLIKTRGQQVTLSCSPISGHRSVSWYQQTPGQGLQFLFEYFSETQRNKGNFPGRFSGRQFSNSRSEMNVSTLELGDSALYLCASSWADSNMNTEAFFGQGTRLTVV.

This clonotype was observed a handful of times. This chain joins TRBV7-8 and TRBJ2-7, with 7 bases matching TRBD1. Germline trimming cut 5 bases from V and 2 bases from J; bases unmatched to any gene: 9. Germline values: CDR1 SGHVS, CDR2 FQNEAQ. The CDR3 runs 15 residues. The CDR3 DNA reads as TGTGCCAGCAGCACCCAATCGGGACAGACCTACGAGCAGTACTTC. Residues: CASSTQSGQTYEQYF.

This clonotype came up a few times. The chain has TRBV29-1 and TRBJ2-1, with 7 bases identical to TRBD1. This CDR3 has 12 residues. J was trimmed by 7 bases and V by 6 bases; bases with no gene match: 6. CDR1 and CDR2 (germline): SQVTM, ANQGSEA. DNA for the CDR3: TGCAGCGTGCTGACAGGGCGAAATGAGCAGTTCTTC. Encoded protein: CSVLTGRNEQFF.

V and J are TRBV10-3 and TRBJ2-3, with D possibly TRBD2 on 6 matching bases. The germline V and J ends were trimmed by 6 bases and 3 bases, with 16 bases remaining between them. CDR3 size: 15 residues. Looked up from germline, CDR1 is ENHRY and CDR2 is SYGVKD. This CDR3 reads CAIRRGGSLTDTQYF. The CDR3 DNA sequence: TGTGCCATCAGGAGAGGAGGGTCTCTTACAGATACGCAGTATTTT.

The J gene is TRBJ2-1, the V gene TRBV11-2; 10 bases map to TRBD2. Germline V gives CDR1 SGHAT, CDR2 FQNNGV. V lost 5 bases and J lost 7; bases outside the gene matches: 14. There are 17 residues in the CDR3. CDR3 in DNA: TGTGCCAGCAGCCCCGTGGGAGCGGGGGGGCCAGGAAATGAGCAGTTCTTC. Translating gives CASSPVGAGGPGNEQFF.

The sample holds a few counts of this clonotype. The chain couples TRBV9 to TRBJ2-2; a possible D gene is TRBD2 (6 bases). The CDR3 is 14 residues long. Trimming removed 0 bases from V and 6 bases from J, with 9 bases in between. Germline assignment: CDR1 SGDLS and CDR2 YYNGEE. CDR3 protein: CASSVVPGAGELFF. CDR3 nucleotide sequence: TGTGCCAGCAGCGTAGTTCCGGGGGCCGGGGAGCTGTTTTTT.

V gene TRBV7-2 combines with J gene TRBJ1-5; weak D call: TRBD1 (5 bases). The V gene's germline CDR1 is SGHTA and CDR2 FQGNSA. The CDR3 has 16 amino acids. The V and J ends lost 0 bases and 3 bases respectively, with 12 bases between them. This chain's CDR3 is CASSLAMVRDNQPQHF. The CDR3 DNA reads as TGTGCCAGCAGCTTAGCGATGGTCAGGGACAATCAGCCCCAGCATTTT.

DNA of the CDR3: TGCAGTGCTAGAGATTCGGGCGCCTACGAGCAGTACTTC. Its translation: CSARDSGAYEQYF. The chain is built from TRBV20-1 and TRBJ2-7; D is ambiguous. The CDR3 totals 13 residues. Germline CDR1 is DFQATT and CDR2 is SNEGSKA (reference sequence). V gave up 0 bases and J gave up 2 bases, with 8 bases separating them.